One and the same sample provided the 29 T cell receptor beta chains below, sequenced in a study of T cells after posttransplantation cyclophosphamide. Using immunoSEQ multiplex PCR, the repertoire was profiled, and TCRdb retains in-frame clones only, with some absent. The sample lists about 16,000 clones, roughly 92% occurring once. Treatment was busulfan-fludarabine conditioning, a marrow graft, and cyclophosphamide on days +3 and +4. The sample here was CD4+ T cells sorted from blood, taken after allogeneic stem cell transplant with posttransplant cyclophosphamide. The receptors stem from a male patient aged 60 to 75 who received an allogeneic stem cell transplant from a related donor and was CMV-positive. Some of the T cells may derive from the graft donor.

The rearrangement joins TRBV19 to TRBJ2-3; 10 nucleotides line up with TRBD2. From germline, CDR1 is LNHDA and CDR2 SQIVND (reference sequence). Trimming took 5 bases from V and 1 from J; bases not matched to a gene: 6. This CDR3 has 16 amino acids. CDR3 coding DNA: TGTGCCAGTAGTCCAGGCGGGACTAGCGGCACAGATACGCAGTATTTT. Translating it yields CASSPGGTSGTDTQYF.

The CDR3 DNA reads TGCGCCAGCAGCTTAGGACAGGGCACCTATAATTCACCCCTCCACTTT. Translation: CASSLGQGTYNSPLHF. The chain is built from TRBV5-1 and TRBJ1-6; the match to TRBD1 covers 8 bases. V gave up 2 bases and J gave up 2 bases; unmatched junction bases: 3. This CDR3 is built from 16 residues. The V gene's germline CDR1 is SGHRS and CDR2 YFSETQ.

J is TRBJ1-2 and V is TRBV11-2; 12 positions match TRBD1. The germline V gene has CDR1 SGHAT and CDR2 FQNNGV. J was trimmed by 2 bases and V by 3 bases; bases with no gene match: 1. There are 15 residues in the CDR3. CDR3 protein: CASSFGTGGNYGYTF. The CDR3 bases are TGTGCCAGCAGCTTCGGGACAGGGGGCAACTATGGCTACACCTTC.

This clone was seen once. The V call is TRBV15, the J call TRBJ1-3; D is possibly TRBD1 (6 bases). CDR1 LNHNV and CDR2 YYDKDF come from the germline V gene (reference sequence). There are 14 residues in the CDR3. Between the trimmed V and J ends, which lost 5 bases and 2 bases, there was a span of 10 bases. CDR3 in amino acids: CATSLGQTGNTIYF. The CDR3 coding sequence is TGTGCCACCAGCCTAGGACAGACTGGAAACACCATATATTTT.

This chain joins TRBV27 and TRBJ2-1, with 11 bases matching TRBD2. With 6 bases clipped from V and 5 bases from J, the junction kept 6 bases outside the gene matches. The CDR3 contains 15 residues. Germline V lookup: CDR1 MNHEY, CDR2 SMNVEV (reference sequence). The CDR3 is CASRETSGAHNEQFF. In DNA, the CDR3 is TGTGCCAGCAGGGAGACTAGCGGGGCGCACAATGAGCAGTTCTTC.

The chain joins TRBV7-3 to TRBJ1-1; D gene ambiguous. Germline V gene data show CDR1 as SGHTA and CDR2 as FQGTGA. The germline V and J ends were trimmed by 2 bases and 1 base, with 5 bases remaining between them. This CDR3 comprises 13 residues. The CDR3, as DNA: TGTGCCAGCAGCTTATTCCAGAACACTGAAGCTTTCTTT. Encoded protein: CASSLFQNTEAFF.

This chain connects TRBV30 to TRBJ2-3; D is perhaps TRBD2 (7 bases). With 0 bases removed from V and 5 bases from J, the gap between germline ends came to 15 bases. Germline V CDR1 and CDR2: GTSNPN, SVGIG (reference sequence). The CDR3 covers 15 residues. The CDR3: CAWSVGGGGVDTQYF. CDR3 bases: TGTGCCTGGAGTGTAGGGGGTGGGGGGGTAGATACGCAGTATTTT.

The CDR3 DNA reads as TGCGCCAGCAGCTTGGTGTCGGACAGAGCTGAAGCTTTCTTT. Amino acid sequence: CASSLVSDRAEAFF. V and J are TRBV5-1 and TRBJ1-1, with D possibly matching TRBD1 (6 bases). Trimming left V 0 bases short and J 6 bases short, with 12 bases between. Germline loops: CDR1 SGHRS, CDR2 YFSETQ. The CDR3 spans 14 residues.

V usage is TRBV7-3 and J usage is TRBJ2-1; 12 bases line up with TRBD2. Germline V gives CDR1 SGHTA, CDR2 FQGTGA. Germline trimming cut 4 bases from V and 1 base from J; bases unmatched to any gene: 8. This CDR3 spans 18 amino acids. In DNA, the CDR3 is TGTGCCAGCAGCTCCTCCGGGACTAGCGGGTGGTCCTACAATGAGCAGTTCTTC. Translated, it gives CASSSSGTSGWSYNEQFF. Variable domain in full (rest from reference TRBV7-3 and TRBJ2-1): GAGVSQTPSNKVTEKGKYVELRCDPISGHTALYWYRQSLGQGPEFLIYFQGTGAADDSGLPNDRFFAVRPEGSVSTLKIQRTERGDSAVYLCASSSSGTSGWSYNEQFFGPGTRLTVL.

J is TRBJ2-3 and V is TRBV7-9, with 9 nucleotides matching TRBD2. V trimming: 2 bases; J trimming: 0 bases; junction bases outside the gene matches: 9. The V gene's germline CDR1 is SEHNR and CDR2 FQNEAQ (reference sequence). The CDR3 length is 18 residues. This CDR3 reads CASSLFISGGHSTDTQYF. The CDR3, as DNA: TGTGCCAGCAGCTTATTCATTAGCGGGGGCCATAGCACAGATACGCAGTATTTT.

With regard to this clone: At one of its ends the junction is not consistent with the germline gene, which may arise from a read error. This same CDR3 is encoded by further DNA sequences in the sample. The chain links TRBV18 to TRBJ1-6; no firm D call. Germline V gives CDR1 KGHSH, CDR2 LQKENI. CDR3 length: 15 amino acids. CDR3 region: CASSLLPGPNSPLHF. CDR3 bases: TGTGCCAGCTCACTGCTCCCAGGCCCAAATTCGCCCCTCCACTTT.

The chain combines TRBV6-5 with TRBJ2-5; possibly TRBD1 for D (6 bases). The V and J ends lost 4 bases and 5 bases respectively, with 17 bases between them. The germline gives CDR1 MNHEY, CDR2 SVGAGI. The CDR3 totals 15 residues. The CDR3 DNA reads TGTGCCAGCAGTTTTCGACAGGTTGAGTGGGAGACCCAGTACTTC. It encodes CASSFRQVEWETQYF.

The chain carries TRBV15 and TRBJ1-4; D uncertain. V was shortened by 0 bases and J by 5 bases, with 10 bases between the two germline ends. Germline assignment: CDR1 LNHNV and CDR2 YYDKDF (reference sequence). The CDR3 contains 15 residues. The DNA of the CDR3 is TGTGCCACCAGCAGAGAGCGGGGAGGGAATGAAAAACTGTTTTTT. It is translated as CATSRERGGNEKLFF.

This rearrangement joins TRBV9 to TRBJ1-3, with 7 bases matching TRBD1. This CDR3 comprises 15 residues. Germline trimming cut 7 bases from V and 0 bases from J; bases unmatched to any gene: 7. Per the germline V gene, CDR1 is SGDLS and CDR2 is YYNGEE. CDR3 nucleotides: TGTGCCAGCGGGGGACAGTGGGGCTCTGGAAACACCATATATTTT. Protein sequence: CASGGQWGSGNTIYF. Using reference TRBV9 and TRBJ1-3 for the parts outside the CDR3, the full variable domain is DSGVTQTPKHLITATGQRVTLRCSPRSGDLSVYWYQQSLDQGLQFLIQYYNGEERAKGNILERFSAQQFPDLHSELNLSSLELGDSALYFCASGGQWGSGNTIYFGEGSWLTVV.

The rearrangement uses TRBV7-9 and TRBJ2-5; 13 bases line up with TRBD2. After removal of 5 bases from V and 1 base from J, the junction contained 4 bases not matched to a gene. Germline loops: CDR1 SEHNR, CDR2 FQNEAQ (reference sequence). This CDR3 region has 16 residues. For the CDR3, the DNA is TGTGCCAGCAGCAAGACTAGCGGGGGGTCCCAAGAGACCCAGTACTTC. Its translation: CASSKTSGGSQETQYF. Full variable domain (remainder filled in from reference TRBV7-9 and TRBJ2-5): DTGVSQNPRHKITKRGQNVTFRCDPISEHNRLYWYRQTLGQGPEFLTYFQNEAQLEKSRLLSDRFSAERPKGSFSTLEIQRTEQGDSAMYLCASSKTSGGSQETQYFGPGTRLLVL.

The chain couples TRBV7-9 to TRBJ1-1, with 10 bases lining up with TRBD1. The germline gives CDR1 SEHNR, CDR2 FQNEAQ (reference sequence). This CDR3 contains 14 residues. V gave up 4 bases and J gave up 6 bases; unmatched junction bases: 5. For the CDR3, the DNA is TGTGCCAGCAGCTCGTCCGGGACAGGGGCTGAAGCTTTCTTT. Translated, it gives CASSSSGTGAEAFF.

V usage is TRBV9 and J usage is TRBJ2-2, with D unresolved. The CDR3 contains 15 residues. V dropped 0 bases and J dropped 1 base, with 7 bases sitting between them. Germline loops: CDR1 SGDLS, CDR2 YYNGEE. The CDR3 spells CASSVGQLNTGELFF. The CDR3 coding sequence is TGTGCCAGCAGCGTAGGGCAGTTGAACACCGGGGAGCTGTTTTTT.

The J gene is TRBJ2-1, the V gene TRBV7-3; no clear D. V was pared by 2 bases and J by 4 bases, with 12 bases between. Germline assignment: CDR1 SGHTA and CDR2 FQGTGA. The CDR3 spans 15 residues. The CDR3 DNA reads TGTGCCAGCAGCTTAGGGCCTTTTAGTTACAATGAGCAGTTCTTC. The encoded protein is CASSLGPFSYNEQFF.

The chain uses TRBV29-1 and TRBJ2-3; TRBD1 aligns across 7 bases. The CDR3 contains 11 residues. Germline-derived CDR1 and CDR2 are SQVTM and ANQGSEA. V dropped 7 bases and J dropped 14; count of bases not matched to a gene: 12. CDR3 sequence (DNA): TGCAGCGCCCGAGGGGGCGAGATGAGGTATTTT. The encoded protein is CSARGGEMRYF.

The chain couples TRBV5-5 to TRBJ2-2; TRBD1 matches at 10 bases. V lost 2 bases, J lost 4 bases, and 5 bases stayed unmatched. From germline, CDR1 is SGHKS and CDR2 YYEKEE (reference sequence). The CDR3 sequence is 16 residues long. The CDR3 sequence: CASSFGGTGATGELFF. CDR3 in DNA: TGTGCCAGCAGCTTTGGTGGGACAGGGGCCACCGGGGAGCTGTTTTTT.

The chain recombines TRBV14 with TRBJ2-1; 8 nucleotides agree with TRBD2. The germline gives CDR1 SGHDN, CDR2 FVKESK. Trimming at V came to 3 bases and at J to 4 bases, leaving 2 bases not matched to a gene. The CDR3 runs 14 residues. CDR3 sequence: CASSQAGGYNEQFF. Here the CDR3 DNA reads TGTGCCAGCAGCCAGGCGGGGGGATACAATGAGCAGTTCTTC.

Here the CDR3 DNA reads TGTGCCAGCACTACGGACAGGGGGCGGAGTGGCTACACCTTC. Translating gives CASTTDRGRSGYTF. The rearrangement links TRBV11-3 to TRBJ1-2, with TRBD1 matching over 11 bases. Per germline, CDR1 SGHNT and CDR2 YENEEA. This CDR3 has 14 residues. V gave up 7 bases and J gave up 7 bases; unmatched junction bases: 8.

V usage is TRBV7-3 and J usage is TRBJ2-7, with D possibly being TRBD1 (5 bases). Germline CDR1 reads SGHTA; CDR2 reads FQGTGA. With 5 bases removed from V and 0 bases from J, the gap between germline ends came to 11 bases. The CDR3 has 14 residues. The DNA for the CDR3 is TGTGCCAGCAGCCAAGATCAGGGCTCCTACGAGCAGTACTTC. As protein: CASSQDQGSYEQYF.

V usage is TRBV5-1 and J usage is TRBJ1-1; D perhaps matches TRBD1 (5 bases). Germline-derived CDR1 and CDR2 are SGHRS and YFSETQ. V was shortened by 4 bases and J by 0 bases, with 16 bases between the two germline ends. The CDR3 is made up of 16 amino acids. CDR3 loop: CASSTSSGGMNTEAFF. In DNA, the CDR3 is TGCGCCAGCAGCACCTCTTCGGGGGGTATGAACACTGAAGCTTTCTTT.

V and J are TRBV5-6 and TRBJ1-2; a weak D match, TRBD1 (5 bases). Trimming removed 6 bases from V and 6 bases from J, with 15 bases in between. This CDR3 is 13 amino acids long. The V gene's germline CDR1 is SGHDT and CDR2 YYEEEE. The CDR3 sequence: CASNLGGVHGYTF. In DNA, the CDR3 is TGTGCCAGCAACCTGGGGGGGGTGCATGGCTACACCTTC.

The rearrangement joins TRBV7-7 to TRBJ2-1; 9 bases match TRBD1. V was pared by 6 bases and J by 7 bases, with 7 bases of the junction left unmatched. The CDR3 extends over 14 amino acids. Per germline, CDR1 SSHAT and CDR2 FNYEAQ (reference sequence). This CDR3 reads CASSVAGTGNEQFF. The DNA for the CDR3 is TGTGCCAGCAGTGTAGCCGGGACAGGGAATGAGCAGTTCTTC.

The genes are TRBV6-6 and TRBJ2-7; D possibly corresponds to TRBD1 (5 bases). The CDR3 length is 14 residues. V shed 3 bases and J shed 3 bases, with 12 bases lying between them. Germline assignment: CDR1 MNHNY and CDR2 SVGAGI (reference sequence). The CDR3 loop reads CASSYKDKLYEQYF. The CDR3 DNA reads TGTGCCAGCAGTTATAAGGACAAACTCTACGAGCAGTACTTC.

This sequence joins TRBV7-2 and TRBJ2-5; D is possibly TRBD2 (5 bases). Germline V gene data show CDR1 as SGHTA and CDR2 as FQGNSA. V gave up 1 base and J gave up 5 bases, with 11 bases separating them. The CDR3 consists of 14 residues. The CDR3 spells CASSLGVRGETQYF. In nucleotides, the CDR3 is TGTGCCAGCAGCTTAGGGGTTAGAGGGGAGACCCAGTACTTC.

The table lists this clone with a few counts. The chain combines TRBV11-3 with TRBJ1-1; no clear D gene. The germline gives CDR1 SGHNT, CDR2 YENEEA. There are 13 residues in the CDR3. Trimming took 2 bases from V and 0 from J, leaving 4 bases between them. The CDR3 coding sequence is TGTGCCAGCAGCTTATACTTGAACACTGAAGCTTTCTTT. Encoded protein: CASSLYLNTEAFF.